This entry lists 3 T cell receptor beta chains sequenced from one sample in a study of identical twins. TCRdb ran MiXCR on the 5' RACE reads and lists one entry per CDR3 protein. The sample contains about 490,000 distinct CDR3 sequences, approximately 16% of which appear only once. The sample also formed part of further work on yellow fever vaccine responses in identical twins.

Sequencing was carried out using CD4+ T cells sorted from blood. These receptor sequences come from a woman under 30 in good health.

This clonotype has more than one count but fewer than ten. The chain recombines TRBV7-9 with TRBJ1-6; 9 bases match TRBD1. CDR1 and CDR2 (germline): SEHNR, FQNEAQ (reference sequence). The trim removed 4 bases at V and 9 bases at J, leaving 7 bases unmatched. The CDR3 runs to 15 residues. In nucleotides, the CDR3 is TGTGCCAGCAGCTCCGGCGGACAGGGGTTTTCACCCCTCCACTTT. As protein: CASSSGGQGFSPLHF.

The table lists this clonotype with a few counts. The CDR3 region has the DNA TGTGCCAGCAGTGGGTGGTTAACACCGACCAGCCAGACCCAGTACTTC. This codes for CASSGWLTPTSQTQYF. The chain employs TRBV5-6 and TRBJ2-5; no firm D call. Germline values: CDR1 SGHDT, CDR2 YYEEEE. CDR3 size: 16 residues. V lost 5 bases to trimming and J lost 6 bases, with 23 bases between them. Full variable domain (outside the CDR3, taken from reference TRBV5-6 and TRBJ2-5): DAGVTQSPTHLIKTRGQQVTLRCSPKSGHDTVSWYQQALGQGPQFIFQYYEEEERQRGNFPDRFSGHQFPNYSSELNVNALLLGDSALYLCASSGWLTPTSQTQYFGPGTRLLVL.

The gene calls are TRBV29-1 and TRBJ2-7, with D perhaps matching TRBD2 (6 bases). V dropped 5 bases and J dropped 3 bases, with 11 bases sitting between them. The CDR3 is 12 residues long. Germline CDR1 is SQVTM and CDR2 is ANQGSEA. DNA of the CDR3: TGCAGCGTTAAGAAGACTAGCTACGAGCAGTACTTC. Translation: CSVKKTSYEQYF.